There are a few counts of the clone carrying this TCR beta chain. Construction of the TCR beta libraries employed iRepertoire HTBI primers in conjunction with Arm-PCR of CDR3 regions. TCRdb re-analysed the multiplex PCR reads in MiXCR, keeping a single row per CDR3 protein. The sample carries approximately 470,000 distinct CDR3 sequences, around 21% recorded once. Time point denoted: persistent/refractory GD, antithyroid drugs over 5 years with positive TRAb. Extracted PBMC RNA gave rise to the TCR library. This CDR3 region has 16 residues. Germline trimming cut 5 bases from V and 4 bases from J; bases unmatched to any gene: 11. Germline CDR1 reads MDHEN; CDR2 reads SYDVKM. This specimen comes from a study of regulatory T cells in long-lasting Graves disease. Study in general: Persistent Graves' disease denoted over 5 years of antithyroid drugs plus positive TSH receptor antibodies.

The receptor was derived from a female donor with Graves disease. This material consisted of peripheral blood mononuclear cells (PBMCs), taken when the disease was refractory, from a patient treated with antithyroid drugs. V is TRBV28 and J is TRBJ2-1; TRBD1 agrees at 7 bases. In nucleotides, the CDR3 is TGTGCCAGCAGTCTTGTGGGAACAGGGGTGTACAATGAGCAGTTCTTC. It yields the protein CASSLVGTGVYNEQFF.